This T cell receptor (beta chain) was profiled in a study of T cells after yellow fever vaccination (dated by TCRdb to the late 2010s). Background for the entire study: The SMART-Seq v4 Ultra Low Input RNA kit was used to prepare libraries from fractions with low cell numbers. To follow T-cell clones before and after primary and booster YFV17D yellow fever vaccination, bulk TCR alpha and beta repertoires were sequenced over time. Two healthy male donors, one aged 18 to 30 and one aged 30 to 40 years, were included in the cohort. Blood samples were taken at several timepoints before and after primary and secondary immunization, and bulk PBMC replicates and cell subsets were isolated.

Remarks on this clonotype: This receptor's antigen is unknown. Compared with germline, one end of the junction differs, possibly owing to a read error.

Taken from the germline V gene (reference sequence), the CDR1 and CDR2 loops are SSHAT and FNYEAQ. The CDR3 runs 13 amino acids, cysteine and phenylalanine included. Of all the DNA, just the CDR3 is kept, 39 bases in frame from base 1. Study-level results and caveats: Because the study included only a couple of donors, the extent to which the findings can be generalized is limited. Because abundant contaminating clonotypes from the bulk population could be contained in FACS-sorted repertoires, computational filtering was required. After the booster, most clones that had expanded after primary vaccination were detected again (over 95% of CD4 and more than 85% of CD8), suggesting broad maintenance of memory. A small share of clonotypes occurred in both CD4 and CD8 compartments, likely arising from convergent recombination. Compared with the primary T-cell response, the secondary T-cell response was faster but weaker, reaching its peak on day 5 rather than on day 15.

TCR cDNA was synthesized by 5'RACE template switching, which introduced a universal primer site and unique molecular identifiers. Priming for cDNA synthesis came from both the TCR alpha and TCR beta constant segments. Library amplification used two PCR steps, and the second PCR step added sample barcodes and sequencing adapters. Sequencing of libraries was performed on Illumina HiSeq 2500 (2x100 bp) or NovaSeq (2x150 bp). As for the original processing: Demultiplexing of reads and collapsing into UMI consensus sequences were performed with MIGEC, and V(D)J alignment was carried out with MiXCR. Clonotypes responding to the vaccine were identified with edgeR on replicate PBMC samples, with the criteria of FDR below 0.01 and a log2 fold change above 5 up to day 15. CD4 or CD8 identity was assigned to each bulk clonotype according to whether the clonotype was present at higher abundance in the sequenced CD4 repertoire or the sequenced CD8 repertoire. TCRdb redid the processing of the public reads, applying fastp at Q25 and MiXCR, and retained in-frame beta chains. Rows with one shared CDR3 protein collapse into an entry with the most common genes and DNA. What appears here as the V and J calls and clone size reflects TCRdb's work, not the paper's. The sample table lists hundreds of thousands of distinct CDR3 sequences, about 13% of them with a count of one. The ten largest account for 11% to 15% of the sample.

The treatment or condition tag for this specimen amounts to: live attenuated yellow fever vaccine strain. At each blood-draw timepoint, two biological replicates of bulk PBMCs were obtained. PBMCs were isolated from peripheral blood using a standard Ficoll-Paque protocol. RNA was extracted with TriZol from bulk PBMCs, CD4 and CD8 fractions, and dextramer-positive and dextramer-negative fractions. This sequence was found in a man aged 25 to 40 who received the YFV17D yellow fever vaccine. Here the sequenced sample was PBMCs, taken on the day of the yellow fever booster vaccination. The V and J segments used are TRBV7-7 and TRBJ2-1, with TRBD1 perhaps the D gene, on 5 matching bases. The encoded CDR3 is CASSLVTVSEQFF. The nucleotides are TGTGCTAGCAGCTTAGTGACAGTTTCTGAGCAGTTCTTC.